In its sample, the clone carrying this T cell receptor beta chain was seen a few times. One end of the junction is discordant with germline, which a read error may explain. The sample belongs to a study of cytomegalovirus exposure and HLA in healthy donors. Study-level background: There were more than 350 genotyped donors. Of these, roughly 80% fell in the genetic ancestry cluster associated with self-reported Caucasian donors.

The PCR was carried out with 60 Vbeta primers and 13 Jbeta primers. Assay: immunoSEQ multiplex PCR; the TCRdb copy retains only in-frame clones and omits some. The sample consists of roughly 97,000 clones, about 81% of them appearing once. Germline-derived CDR1 and CDR2 are MNHNS and SASEGT. CDR3 length: 13 residues. Sequenced input: PBMCs. This receptor was obtained from a middle-aged man in good health and CMV-seropositive. The chain recombines TRBV6-1 with TRBJ2-7, with D possibly being TRBD2 (5 bases). Here the CDR3 DNA reads TGTGCCAGCAGTGAAGCTCACTCGGAGGAGGCCTCCTTC. Translating gives CASSEAHSEEASF.